This is a list of T cell receptor beta chains from one sample in a study of blood T cell repertoires in COVID-19. Only in-frame clones appear in the TCRdb table, and some are missing; sequencing was by immunoSEQ multiplex PCR. In the table there are 250,000 or so clones, around 84% of which are singletons. Material for sequencing was peripheral blood. These receptors came from a man in his sixties with acute or convalescent COVID-19. The CDR3 runs from the conserved cysteine through the conserved F or W. A D gene is named only where the DNA matches it firmly. Size tells how often a clone was seen (once, few, many) or the class of an expanded clone, and some rows leave it out.

cdr3_nt	cdr3_aa	d_call	clone_size	v_call	j_call
TGCAGTGCTAGACCCGAGTACGAGCAGTACTTC	CSARPEYEQYF	.	few	TRBV20-1	TRBJ2-7
TGCGCCAGCAGCCGCCTTGAGGGGGGGCCCTACGAGCAGTACTTC	CASSRLEGGPYEQYF	.	once	TRBV4-1	TRBJ2-7
TGTGCCAGCAGTTACTCCAGGAATTCACCCCTCCACTTT	CASSYSRNSPLHF	.	.	TRBV6-2/TRBV6-3	TRBJ1-6
TGTGCCAGCAGTACCTACTACGAGCAGTACTTC	CASSTYYEQYF	.	.	TRBV28	TRBJ2-7
TGCGCCAGCAGTGAGGGGGCAGGAGATACGCAGTATTTT	CASSEGAGDTQYF	.	.	TRBV10-1	TRBJ2-3
TGCGCCAGCAGCTTGGCGGGACAGGGGGCGGAGACCCAGTACTTC	CASSLAGQGAETQYF	TRBD1	.	TRBV5-1	TRBJ2-5
TGTGCCAGTACAAGAGGACAGGGAACAGCCCTAAATCAGCCCCAGCATTTT	CASTRGQGTALNQPQHF	TRBD1	.	TRBV19	TRBJ1-5
TGCGCCAGCAGCCCGAGAAAGACGGACAGTTATGGCTACACCTTC	CASSPRKTDSYGYTF	.	once	TRBV5-1	TRBJ1-2
TGTGCCAGCAGGGATGAGGGGGCCGGCAAAAACATTCAGTACTTC	CASRDEGAGKNIQYF	TRBD1	.	TRBV6-5	TRBJ2-4
TGCGCCAGCAGCTTGGGAAGCCACTATGGCTACACCTTC	CASSLGSHYGYTF	.	.	TRBV5-1	TRBJ1-2
TGTGCCAGCAGCGTAGTTCCGATGATGAGCTCCTACAATGAGCAGTTCTTC	CASSVVPMMSSYNEQFF	.	.	TRBV9	TRBJ2-1
TGTGCCAGCAGCCAAGATCCCAGGGGAACAGATACGCAGTATTTT	CASSQDPRGTDTQYF	.	.	TRBV3-1/TRBV3-2	TRBJ2-3
TGTGCCAGCTCACCACGAAGGGGACAGGGGGCCCTCGGAGGCACCTTC	CASSPRRGQGALGGTF	TRBD1	.	TRBV18	TRBJ1-2
TGCGCCAGCAGCCTCCGGACAGATGAAAAACTGTTTTTT	CASSLRTDEKLFF	.	.	TRBV5-1	TRBJ1-4
TGTGCCAGCAAAGGGTTCGGGGGTGCTAACTATGGCTACACCTTC	CASKGFGGANYGYTF	.	.	TRBV6-5	TRBJ1-2
TGCAGTGCTAGTGCGGGGGTAGACTATGGCTACACCTTC	CSASAGVDYGYTF	.	.	TRBV20-1	TRBJ1-2
TGTGCCACCGCCCGACGACAGGAGGATAATGAGCAGTTCTTC	CATARRQEDNEQFF	.	.	TRBV24-1	TRBJ2-1
TGTGCCAGTAGTATAGCGCCGTTACGGAGCAATCAGCCCCAGCATTTT	CASSIAPLRSNQPQHF	.	.	TRBV19	TRBJ1-5
TGTGCCACCAGCGTTCCCGGGACACCCCTTCAGCCCCAGCATTTT	CATSVPGTPLQPQHF	.	.	TRBV15	TRBJ1-5
TGTGCCAGCTCCCCTGACAGCGCCGGTCAAGAGACCCAGTACTTC	CASSPDSAGQETQYF	.	once	TRBV18	TRBJ2-5
TGTGCCAGCAGCCCAACTAGCGGGAGGTACAATGAGCAGTTCTTC	CASSPTSGRYNEQFF	TRBD2	.	TRBV7-3	TRBJ2-1
TGTGCCAGTAGTATGGGCACAGCCTTGAACACTGAAGCTTTCTTT	CASSMGTALNTEAFF	.	.	TRBV19	TRBJ1-1
TGTGCCACCCGATATGGACAGATTGAAAAACTGTTTTTT	CATRYGQIEKLFF	.	.	TRBV25-1	TRBJ1-4
TGTGCCAGCAGCCCAACAGGACAGGGAAATTCACCCCTCCACTTT	CASSPTGQGNSPLHF	TRBD1	.	TRBV9	TRBJ1-6
TGTGCCAGCAGCTCGAGGTTGAACACTGAAGCTTTCTTT	CASSSRLNTEAFF	.	.	TRBV5-6	TRBJ1-1
TGTGCCAGCAGCCCCGGGAACTCTGGGGCCAACGTCCTGACTTTC	CASSPGNSGANVLTF	.	.	TRBV9	TRBJ2-6
TGTGCCAGCAGCTTAGACGGGACAGGAAATTACAATGAGCAGTTCTTC	CASSLDGTGNYNEQFF	TRBD1	.	TRBV7-8	TRBJ2-1
TGTGCCAGCACGGCCGGACAAAATAATTCACCCCTCCACTTT	CASTAGQNNSPLHF	.	.	TRBV28	TRBJ1-6
TGTGCTAGCAGCCGGACTAGCGGGAGCACAGATACGCAGTATTTT	CASSRTSGSTDTQYF	TRBD2	.	TRBV7-7	TRBJ2-3
TGTGCCAGCAGCTTAAGACAGGGTTGGGTCACTGAAGCTTTCTTT	CASSLRQGWVTEAFF	TRBD1	.	TRBV5-6	TRBJ1-1
TGTGCCAGCAGCCCCAGGACAGGGGGCTTCGCGGCCAACGTCCTGACTTTC	CASSPRTGGFAANVLTF	TRBD1	.	TRBV7-3	TRBJ2-6
TGCGCCAGCAGCTTTGGACAGCCTATCTCTGGAAACACCATATATTTT	CASSFGQPISGNTIYF	.	.	TRBV5-1	TRBJ1-3
TGTGCCAGCAGCCGAAGTAGGACAGGGGAAGCTTTCTTT	CASSRSRTGEAFF	TRBD1	.	TRBV3-1/TRBV3-2	TRBJ1-1
TGTGCCTGGAGTGTGGGCAGTCTCTCTGGAAACACCATATATTTT	CAWSVGSLSGNTIYF	.	.	TRBV30	TRBJ1-3
TGTGCTAGTGGTCGCCTAACAGAAAACACTGAAGCTTTCTTT	CASGRLTENTEAFF	.	.	TRBV12-5	TRBJ1-1
TGTGCCAGCACCCAAAGGGGGCGGGTCTACAATGAGCAGTTCTTC	CASTQRGRVYNEQFF	TRBD1	few	TRBV27	TRBJ2-1
TGTGCCAGCAGCCATTCCCCGACAGGGGGAGACGGTGGGCAGTATTTT	CASSHSPTGGDGGQYF	TRBD1	.	TRBV3-1/TRBV3-2	TRBJ2-3
TGTGCCAGCTCACCAGGGAGGGGGAGCTCCTACGAGCAGTACTTC	CASSPGRGSSYEQYF	.	.	TRBV18	TRBJ2-7
TGCGCCAGCAGCCTCCTCCACCGGGGGCAAGAGACCCAGTACTTC	CASSLLHRGQETQYF	.	.	TRBV4-1	TRBJ2-5